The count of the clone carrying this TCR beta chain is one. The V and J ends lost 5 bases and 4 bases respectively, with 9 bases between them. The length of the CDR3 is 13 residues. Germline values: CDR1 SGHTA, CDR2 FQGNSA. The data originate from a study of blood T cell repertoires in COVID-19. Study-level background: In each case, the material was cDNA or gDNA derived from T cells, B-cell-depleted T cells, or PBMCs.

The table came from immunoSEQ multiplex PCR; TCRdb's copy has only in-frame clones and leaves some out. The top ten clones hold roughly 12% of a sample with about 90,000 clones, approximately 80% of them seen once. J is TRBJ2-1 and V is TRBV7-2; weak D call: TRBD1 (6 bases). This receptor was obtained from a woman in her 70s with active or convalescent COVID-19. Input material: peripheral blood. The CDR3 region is CASSPGQYNEQFF. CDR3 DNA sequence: TGTGCCAGCAGCCCTGGACAGTACAATGAGCAGTTCTTC.